This passage covers 22 T cell receptor beta chains from one sample sequenced in a study of blood T cell repertoires in COVID-19. Here immunoSEQ multiplex PCR was the method, and the copy in TCRdb shows in-frame clones only, minus some. The sample carries a few hundred thousand clones, 86% recorded once. Sequenced: peripheral blood. These receptor sequences come from a woman in her 50s with COVID-19, enrolled during active disease.

This clone was seen a few times. The V gene is TRBV2, the J gene TRBJ2-2, with D unresolved. Germline V gives CDR1 SNHLY, CDR2 FYNNEI. The V end was cut by 4 bases, the J end by 2 bases, with 5 bases between. There are 13 residues in the CDR3. The CDR3 region is CASSVDNTGELFF. The CDR3 bases are TGTGCCAGCAGTGTAGATAACACCGGGGAGCTGTTTTTT.

The chain combines TRBV5-8 with TRBJ2-1; D might be TRBD2 (6 bases). The ends were cut back, 6 bases at V and 0 bases at J, with 25 bases in the middle. Germline CDR1 SGHTS, CDR2 YDEGEE. This CDR3 has 19 residues. The CDR3 is CASTPWRAALKNSYNEQFF. CDR3 bases: TGTGCCAGCACCCCGTGGAGGGCAGCCCTCAAAAACTCCTACAATGAGCAGTTCTTC. The full variable domain, its missing parts supplied by reference TRBV5-8 and TRBJ2-1, is EAGVTQSPTHLIKTRGQQATLRCSPISGHTSVYWYQQALGLGLQFLLWYDEGEERNRGNFPPRFSGRQFPNYSSELNVNALELEDSALYLCASTPWRAALKNSYNEQFFGPGTRLTVL.

V gene TRBV4-1 combines with J gene TRBJ2-1, with D perhaps matching TRBD2 (5 bases). Trimming pared 2 bases from V and 0 bases from J, leaving 8 bases between. The CDR3 is 15 residues long. CDR1 and CDR2 from the germline V gene are MGHRA and YSYEKL. CDR3 nucleotides: TGCGCCAGCAGCCAAACGGGAAACTCCTACAATGAGCAGTTCTTC. Its protein product is CASSQTGNSYNEQFF.

V is TRBV27 and J is TRBJ2-4; D call uncertain. The ends were cut back, 5 bases at V and 1 base at J, with 6 bases in the middle. Germline V gene data show CDR1 as MNHEY and CDR2 as SMNVEV (reference sequence). The CDR3 is 13 residues long. CDR3 sequence: CASSNKAKNIQYF. CDR3 nucleotide sequence: TGTGCCAGCAGTAACAAGGCCAAAAACATTCAGTACTTC.

The chain has TRBV30 and TRBJ1-5, with D possibly being TRBD1 (6 bases). V was shortened by 2 bases and J by 7 bases, with 18 bases between the two germline ends. CDR1 and CDR2 (germline): GTSNPN, SVGIG (reference sequence). The CDR3 consists of 15 residues. DNA for the CDR3: TGTGCCTGGAGTCTCAGGGGATGGGGACGGCAGCCCCAGCATTTT. It yields the protein CAWSLRGWGRQPQHF.

V and J are TRBV27 and TRBJ2-3; TRBD1 aligns across 7 bases. Per the germline V gene, CDR1 is MNHEY and CDR2 is SMNVEV (reference sequence). Trimming removed 5 bases from V and 0 bases from J; junction bases left unmatched: 5. The length of the CDR3 is 15 residues. As DNA, the CDR3 is TGTGCCAGCAGTAGGACAGGTTTTAGCACAGATACGCAGTATTTT. Protein: CASSRTGFSTDTQYF.

V and J are TRBV6-5 and TRBJ2-2, with 8 nucleotides matching TRBD2. J lost 2 bases, V lost 8 bases, and 4 bases had no gene match. Per germline, CDR1 MNHEY and CDR2 SVGAGI. The CDR3 spans 14 residues. The CDR3 DNA is TGTGCCAGCCGGGGGGGGCCCAACACCGGGGAGCTGTTTTTT. It yields the protein CASRGGPNTGELFF.

The chain employs TRBV27 and TRBJ1-4; D not certain. The V and J ends lost 3 bases and 8 bases respectively, with 10 bases between them. Germline assignment: CDR1 MNHEY and CDR2 SMNVEV (reference sequence). The CDR3 consists of 13 residues. Here the CDR3 DNA reads TGTGCCAGCAGTTTTGCCCCGGGGGAAAAACTGTTTTTT. Amino acid sequence: CASSFAPGEKLFF. The variable domain in full, with the rest retrieved from reference TRBV27 and TRBJ1-4, is EAQVTQNPRYLITVTGKKLTVTCSQNMNHEYMSWYRQDPGLGLRQIYYSMNVEVTDKGDVPEGYKVSRKEKRNFPLILESPSPNQTSLYFCASSFAPGEKLFFGSGTQLSVL.

The genes are TRBV9 and TRBJ2-3; 10 bases fit TRBD1. CDR1 and CDR2 (germline): SGDLS, YYNGEE. The length of the CDR3 is 15 residues. Trimming at V came to 1 base and at J to 6 bases, leaving 5 bases not matched to a gene. The CDR3 sequence: CASSVRDRGMDTQYF. In DNA, the CDR3 is TGTGCCAGCAGCGTACGGGACAGGGGAATGGATACGCAGTATTTT.

The rearrangement joins TRBV6-2 or TRBV6-3 to TRBJ1-1, with 7 bases lining up with TRBD1. This CDR3 region has 15 residues. Germline V gene sequence: CDR1 MNHEY, CDR2 SVGEGT. The V segment lost 2 bases and the J segment 4 bases; nucleotides outside the gene matches: 7. The CDR3 coding sequence is TGTGCCAGCAGTTACGCCTCAACAGGGGTCACTGAAGCTTTCTTT. Protein sequence: CASSYASTGVTEAFF.

The chain joins TRBV4-1 to TRBJ1-3; TRBD1 might be the D (6 bases). The CDR3 has 15 amino acids. With 0 bases removed from V and 4 bases from J, the gap between germline ends came to 10 bases. Germline V gene lookup returns CDR1 MGHRA and CDR2 YSYEKL. In DNA, the CDR3 is TGCGCCAGCAGCCAAGAAGGGACACGCGGAAACACCATATATTTT. Residues: CASSQEGTRGNTIYF.

The chain carries TRBV19 and TRBJ2-3, with a possible D match to TRBD2 (5 bases). The CDR3 is 13 amino acids. Germline-derived CDR1 and CDR2 are LNHDA and SQIVND (reference sequence). Trimming cost V 4 bases and J 6 bases, with 11 bases left between them. The CDR3 sequence is CASSRTRGDTQYF. As DNA, the CDR3 is TGTGCCAGTAGTAGGACGAGAGGGGATACGCAGTATTTT.

The J gene is TRBJ2-7, the V gene TRBV7-8, with D hard to call. Between the trimmed V and J ends, which lost 5 bases and 4 bases, there was a span of 21 bases. This CDR3 region has 16 residues. The germline V gene encodes CDR1 SGHVS and CDR2 FQNEAQ. CDR3 loop: CASSPTGYPTTYEQYV. The CDR3 DNA is TGTGCCAGCAGCCCTACCGGGTATCCCACAACTTACGAGCAGTACGTC.

The rearrangement uses TRBV7-2 and TRBJ2-4; unclear D gene. This CDR3 region has 15 residues. CDR1 and CDR2 from the germline V gene are SGHTA and FQGNSA. Trimming pared 4 bases from V and 3 bases from J, leaving 13 bases between. CDR3 in amino acids: CASSSPPESKNIQYF. CDR3 sequence (DNA): TGTGCCAGCAGCTCCCCCCCTGAGAGCAAAAACATTCAGTACTTC.

The chain uses TRBV4-3 and TRBJ1-5; TRBD1 matches 8 bases. Germline CDR1 and CDR2: LGHNA and YSLEER. J gave up 9 bases and V 0 bases, and 10 bases lay outside the gene matches. This CDR3 contains 16 residues. The CDR3 is CASSQERGQGSSPQHF. For the CDR3, the DNA is TGCGCCAGCAGCCAAGAGAGAGGACAGGGCTCGTCGCCCCAGCATTTT.

The rearrangement uses TRBV5-4 and TRBJ1-2; D gene uncertain. Trimming removed 0 bases at V and 5 bases at J, with 8 bases between. The CDR3 runs to 13 residues. Germline CDR1 and CDR2: SGHNT and YYREEE (reference sequence). The CDR3 coding sequence is TGTGCCAGCAGCTTGGATACGGGATATGGCTACACCTTC. It translates to CASSLDTGYGYTF.

This clone was detected only a few times. The chain has TRBV19 and TRBJ2-7; the D is unclear. CDR3 length: 14 amino acids. Germline values: CDR1 LNHDA, CDR2 SQIVND (reference sequence). V was cut by 6 bases and J by 1 base, with 13 bases left in between. The CDR3 loop reads CASRKEWASYEQYF. For the CDR3, the DNA is TGTGCCAGTAGAAAGGAATGGGCATCCTACGAGCAGTACTTC.

The chain links TRBV27 to TRBJ2-2, with D perhaps matching TRBD1 (6 bases). Deletions cut 7 bases from V and 5 bases from J, with 8 bases between. From germline, CDR1 is MNHEY and CDR2 SMNVEV (reference sequence). The CDR3 contains 12 residues. CDR3 residues: CASIGGTGELFF. DNA of the CDR3: TGTGCCAGCATAGGGGGTACCGGGGAGCTGTTTTTT.

The genes are TRBV5-1 and TRBJ2-5; TRBD1 agrees at 9 bases. This CDR3 spans 13 amino acids. CDR1 and CDR2 from the germline V gene are SGHRS and YFSETQ. Trimming removed 5 bases from V and 3 bases from J; junction bases left unmatched: 2. As DNA, the CDR3 is TGCGCCAGCAGAGGGACAGGGAAAGAGACCCAGTACTTC. Protein product: CASRGTGKETQYF.

The chain recombines TRBV6-5 with TRBJ2-1, with 7 bases identical to TRBD2. The CDR3 sequence is 14 residues long. The germline gives CDR1 MNHEY, CDR2 SVGAGI. Trimming cost V 7 bases and J 6 bases; bases outside gene matches: 9. CDR3 DNA sequence: TGTGCCAGCACACTAGCGTCCGTCTCCAATGAGCAGTTCTTC. Translation: CASTLASVSNEQFF.

V and J are TRBV11-2 and TRBJ1-1; D not resolved. Germline V gives CDR1 SGHAT, CDR2 FQNNGV. V was trimmed by 5 bases and J by 6 bases, leaving 13 bases between them. This CDR3 spans 13 amino acids. CDR3 nucleotide sequence: TGTGCCAGCAGCCCCCGGCAGGTCGCTGAAGCTTTCTTT. This translates into CASSPRQVAEAFF.

This clone was seen a handful of times. The CDR3 spells CASSIRQPGAGELFF. In DNA form, the CDR3 reads TGTGCCAGTAGTATAAGACAGCCGGGGGCCGGGGAGCTGTTTTTT. This chain uses TRBV19 with TRBJ2-2, with a possible D match to TRBD2 (6 bases). Germline V gives CDR1 LNHDA, CDR2 SQIVND (reference sequence). CDR3 length: 15 residues. V was shortened by 2 bases and J by 6 bases, with 13 bases between the two germline ends. Full variable domain (rest looked up from reference TRBV19 and TRBJ2-2): DGGITQSPKYLFRKEGQNVTLSCEQNLNHDAMYWYRQDPGQGLRLIYYSQIVNDFQKGDIAEGYSVSREKKESFPLTVTSAQKNPTAFYLCASSIRQPGAGELFFGEGSRLTVL.